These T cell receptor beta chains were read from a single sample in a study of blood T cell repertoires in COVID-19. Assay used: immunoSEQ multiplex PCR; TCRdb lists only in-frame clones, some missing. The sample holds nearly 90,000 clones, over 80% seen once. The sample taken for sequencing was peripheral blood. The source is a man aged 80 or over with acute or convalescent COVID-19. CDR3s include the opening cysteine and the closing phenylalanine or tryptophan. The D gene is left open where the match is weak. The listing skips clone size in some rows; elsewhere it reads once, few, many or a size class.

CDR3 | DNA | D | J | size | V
CASSLDSPNTGELFF | TGCGCCAGCAGCTTGGACAGCCCGAACACCGGGGAGCTGTTTTTT | NA | TRBJ2-2 | few | TRBV5-1
CASSLQGGSGNTIYF | TGTGCCAGCAGCTTACAGGGGGGCTCTGGAAACACCATATATTTT | TRBD1 | TRBJ1-3 | NA | TRBV7-6
CASSPTSGGPNIQYF | TGTGCCAGCAGCCCGACTAGCGGGGGTCCCAACATTCAGTACTTC | TRBD2 | TRBJ2-4 | once | TRBV7-2
CASSRPAGIAYGYTF | TGTGCCAGCAGTCGGCCCGCAGGGATCGCTTATGGCTACACCTTC | NA | TRBJ1-2 | NA | TRBV6-5
CASSPRRETLKGYTF | TGTGCCAGCAGCCCACGTCGAGAGACATTGAAGGGCTACACCTTC | NA | TRBJ1-2 | NA | TRBV9
CASSLDRGDTQYF | TGTGCCAGCAGCTTAGACAGGGGAGATACGCAGTATTTT | TRBD1 | TRBJ2-3 | NA | TRBV7-2
CASRGRGLMESSYNEQFF | TGTGCCAGCAGGGGGAGGGGACTAATGGAGAGCTCCTACAATGAGCAGTTCTTC | TRBD2 | TRBJ2-1 | NA | TRBV7-2
CASGGTSTDTQYF | TGTGCCAGCGGGGGCACGAGCACAGATACGCAGTATTTT | NA | TRBJ2-3 | NA | TRBV6-5
CASRSTGDYGYTF | TGTGCCAGCAGATCGACAGGTGACTATGGCTACACCTTC | NA | TRBJ1-2 | NA | TRBV6-5
CASSAGFPGKLFF | TGTGCCAGCAGTGCAGGGTTTCCTGGAAAACTGTTTTTT | NA | TRBJ1-4 | NA | TRBV12-3/TRBV12-4
CASSFGYRQSSGPQHF | TGTGCCAGCAGCTTTGGCTACAGACAGTCCTCGGGGCCCCAGCATTTT | NA | TRBJ1-5 | NA | TRBV5-6
CASSSPRLVGTQYF | TGTGCCAGCAGTTCACCCCGACTAGTGGGTACGCAGTATTTT | NA | TRBJ2-3 | NA | TRBV6-2/TRBV6-3
CASSSSSGGTDTQYF | TGTGCCAGCAGTTCGTCTAGCGGTGGCACAGATACGCAGTATTTT | TRBD2 | TRBJ2-3 | NA | TRBV6-6
CASSQGGGANGELFF | TGTGCCAGCAGCCAAGGCGGGGGCGCGAACGGGGAGCTGTTTTTT | NA | TRBJ2-2 | NA | TRBV14
CATSDARSTDTQYF | TGTGCCACCAGTGATGCCCGGAGCACAGATACGCAGTATTTT | NA | TRBJ2-3 | NA | TRBV24-1
CASSPQGVPGQPQHF | TGTGCCAGCTCACCACAAGGGGTGCCAGGACAGCCCCAGCATTTT | NA | TRBJ1-5 | NA | TRBV18
CASKDGTANEKLFF | TGTGCCAGCAAGGATGGGACAGCTAATGAAAAACTGTTTTTT | TRBD1 | TRBJ1-4 | NA | TRBV2
CASSTGQSKNTEAFF | TGTGCCAGCAGCACCGGACAGTCGAAGAACACTGAAGCTTTCTTT | NA | TRBJ1-1 | NA | TRBV7-3
CAWSETGKGGYTF | TGTGCCTGGAGCGAGACAGGGAAGGGTGGCTACACCTTC | TRBD1 | TRBJ1-2 | NA | TRBV30
CASSPQNEQFF | TGTGCCAGCTCACCTCAGAATGAGCAGTTCTTC | NA | TRBJ2-1 | NA | TRBV18
CASSPARNYGYTF | TGTGCCAGCTCACCGGCCAGGAACTATGGCTACACCTTC | NA | TRBJ1-2 | NA | TRBV18
CASSISTANTEAFF | TGCGCCAGCAGCATTTCGACAGCTAACACTGAAGCTTTCTTT | NA | TRBJ1-1 | few | TRBV5-1
CASMTGLNSPLHF | TGTGCCAGCATGACAGGCCTTAATTCACCCCTCCACTTT | NA | TRBJ1-6 | NA | TRBV2
CASSLAGSSYNEQFF | TGCGCCAGCAGCCTGGCGGGGAGCTCCTACAATGAGCAGTTCTTC | NA | TRBJ2-1 | NA | TRBV5-1
CASSLGGTDPSPLHF | TGCGCCAGCAGCCTTGGGGGGACAGACCCTTCACCCCTCCACTTT | TRBD1 | TRBJ1-6 | NA | TRBV5-1
CSASSSGISYEQYF | TGCAGTGCTAGTAGCAGCGGGATATCCTACGAGCAGTACTTC | TRBD2 | TRBJ2-7 | NA | TRBV20-1
CASSLGGLETQYF | TGTGCCAGCAGCTTGGGAGGGCTCGAGACCCAGTACTTC | TRBD2 | TRBJ2-5 | NA | TRBV7-3
CAWTLTGVGYTF | TGTGCCTGGACCTTGACAGGGGTTGGCTACACCTTC | TRBD1 | TRBJ1-2 | NA | TRBV30
CASSSASWTSGRGETQYF | TGTGCCAGCAGTTCAGCTTCCTGGACTAGCGGGAGGGGGGAGACCCAGTACTTC | TRBD2 | TRBJ2-5 | NA | TRBV27
CASSELGGDTEAFF | TGTGCCAGCAGCGAATTGGGGGGGGACACTGAAGCTTTCTTT | NA | TRBJ1-1 | NA | TRBV2
CASSQGQGLGEQYF | TGTGCCAGCAGTCAAGGACAGGGTCTTGGGGAGCAGTACTTC | TRBD1 | TRBJ2-7 | NA | TRBV7-2
CASSVQNYGYTF | TGTGCCAGCAGCGTACAGAACTATGGCTACACCTTC | NA | TRBJ1-2 | NA | TRBV11-2
CASSPVGQAGIYYGYTF | TGTGCCAGCAGCCCCGTGGGTCAGGCGGGAATCTACTATGGCTACACCTTC | NA | TRBJ1-2 | NA | TRBV14
CASSLDLRGEAFF | TGTGCCAGCAGCTTAGACCTCAGGGGTGAAGCTTTCTTT | NA | TRBJ1-1 | NA | TRBV7-8
CASLGASNYGYTF | TGTGCCAGCCTAGGGGCCTCTAACTATGGCTACACCTTC | NA | TRBJ1-2 | NA | TRBV7-2
CASTPGQADGYTF | TGTGCCAGCACCCCGGGACAGGCTGATGGCTACACCTTC | TRBD1 | TRBJ1-2 | NA | TRBV7-9